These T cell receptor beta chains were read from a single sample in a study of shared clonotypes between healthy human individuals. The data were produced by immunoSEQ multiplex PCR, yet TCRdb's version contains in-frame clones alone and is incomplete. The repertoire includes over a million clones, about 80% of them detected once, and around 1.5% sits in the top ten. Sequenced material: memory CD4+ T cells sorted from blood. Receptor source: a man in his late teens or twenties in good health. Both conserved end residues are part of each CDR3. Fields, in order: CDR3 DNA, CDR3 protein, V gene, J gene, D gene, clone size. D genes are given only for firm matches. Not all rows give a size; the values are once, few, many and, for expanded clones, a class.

cdr3_nt: TGCAGCGCTCGTCCCGGGACTAGCGACGGGGAGCTGTTTTTT; cdr3_aa: CSARPGTSDGELFF; v_call: TRBV29-1; j_call: TRBJ2-2; d_call: TRBD2; clone_size: few
cdr3_nt: TGTGCCAGCTCACCACCGGCCCTCCTTGACGGGGAGCTGTTTTTT; cdr3_aa: CASSPPALLDGELFF; v_call: TRBV18; j_call: TRBJ2-2; d_call: -; clone_size: few
cdr3_nt: TGTGCCAGCAGCCCGAGGCTGGGGGGCCAAGAGACCCAGTACTTC; cdr3_aa: CASSPRLGGQETQYF; v_call: TRBV5-4; j_call: TRBJ2-5; d_call: -; clone_size: -
cdr3_nt: TGTGCCATCACGGGGAACACCGGGGAGCTGTTTTTT; cdr3_aa: CAITGNTGELFF; v_call: TRBV6-5; j_call: TRBJ2-2; d_call: -; clone_size: -
cdr3_nt: TGTGCCAGCAGTTTATTCGGGCTAGCGGGAGCGGCCGGGGAGCTGTTTTTT; cdr3_aa: CASSLFGLAGAAGELFF; v_call: TRBV28; j_call: TRBJ2-2; d_call: TRBD2; clone_size: once
cdr3_nt: TGCGCCAGCAGCTTGGAGGGGGGAGGTCAGCCCCAGCATTTT; cdr3_aa: CASSLEGGGQPQHF; v_call: TRBV5-1; j_call: TRBJ1-5; d_call: -; clone_size: -
cdr3_nt: TGCAGTGCTAGTGTAGGCGGACTCCAGCATTTT; cdr3_aa: CSASVGGLQHF; v_call: TRBV20-1; j_call: TRBJ1-5; d_call: -; clone_size: few
cdr3_nt: TGTGCCAGCAGTGACCGTTACTTTCAGGGGCTAAACACAGATACGCAGTATTTT; cdr3_aa: CASSDRYFQGLNTDTQYF; v_call: TRBV6-4; j_call: TRBJ2-3; d_call: -; clone_size: -
cdr3_nt: TGTGCCAGCAGTGCGGAAAGGGATAAGGGGTATGGCTACACCTTC; cdr3_aa: CASSAERDKGYGYTF; v_call: TRBV25-1; j_call: TRBJ1-2; d_call: -; clone_size: -
cdr3_nt: TGCGCAGTACTCCGAGTGGGCGAGCAGTACTTC; cdr3_aa: CAVLRVGEQYF; v_call: TRBV10-1; j_call: TRBJ2-7; d_call: -; clone_size: -
cdr3_nt: TGTGCCAGCGGTGGTTACAATGAGCAGTTCTTC; cdr3_aa: CASGGYNEQFF; v_call: TRBV2; j_call: TRBJ2-1; d_call: -; clone_size: -
cdr3_nt: TGTGCCAGCTCACCAGGGATTACGGGGGGTTACAATGAGCAGTTCTTC; cdr3_aa: CASSPGITGGYNEQFF; v_call: TRBV18; j_call: TRBJ2-1; d_call: TRBD2; clone_size: -
cdr3_nt: TGTGCCAGCAAACGGGGGCGCACAGATACGCAGTATTTT; cdr3_aa: CASKRGRTDTQYF; v_call: TRBV6-1; j_call: TRBJ2-3; d_call: -; clone_size: -
cdr3_nt: TGTGCCAGCAGCCCGGGGAGATCCTACAATGAGCAGTTCTTC; cdr3_aa: CASSPGRSYNEQFF; v_call: TRBV11-1; j_call: TRBJ2-1; d_call: -; clone_size: -
cdr3_nt: TGTGCCAGCAGTTTAATTTTAGGCTACACCTTC; cdr3_aa: CASSLILGYTF; v_call: TRBV28; j_call: TRBJ1-2; d_call: -; clone_size: once
cdr3_nt: TGTGCCAGCAGTGGGGGGGGCAGGGGGAACACCGGGGAGCTGTTTTTT; cdr3_aa: CASSGGGRGNTGELFF; v_call: TRBV6-1; j_call: TRBJ2-2; d_call: -; clone_size: -
cdr3_nt: TGTGCCAGCAGCTTTAGCGGGCTGGTGGAGACCCAGTACTTC; cdr3_aa: CASSFSGLVETQYF; v_call: TRBV7-9; j_call: TRBJ2-5; d_call: TRBD2; clone_size: -
cdr3_nt: TGTGCCAGCACCCCCCCGTTGGGTAGGGTACTAGCCAAAAACATTCAGTACTTC; cdr3_aa: CASTPPLGRVLAKNIQYF; v_call: TRBV28; j_call: TRBJ2-4; d_call: -; clone_size: -
cdr3_nt: TGTGCCAGCAGCTTGGACAGCCGGGGCTACACCTTC; cdr3_aa: CASSLDSRGYTF; v_call: TRBV5-6; j_call: TRBJ1-2; d_call: -; clone_size: -
cdr3_nt: TGTGCCAGCAGTCCCGGGGGCTCTAGTGGTGCCGGGGAGCTGTTTTTT; cdr3_aa: CASSPGGSSGAGELFF; v_call: TRBV21-1; j_call: TRBJ2-2; d_call: -; clone_size: -
cdr3_nt: TGTGCCAGCAGTGATATTGCAGGGAGCAATCAGCCCCAGCATTTT; cdr3_aa: CASSDIAGSNQPQHF; v_call: TRBV6-1; j_call: TRBJ1-5; d_call: -; clone_size: -
cdr3_nt: TGTGCCATCACAGAGCAGGGGGAGGTCTATGGCTACACCTTC; cdr3_aa: CAITEQGEVYGYTF; v_call: TRBV10-3; j_call: TRBJ1-2; d_call: TRBD1; clone_size: -
cdr3_nt: TGTGCCTGGAGTGGGGGGCAGGGGGCTTACAATGAGCAGTTCTTC; cdr3_aa: CAWSGGQGAYNEQFF; v_call: TRBV30; j_call: TRBJ2-1; d_call: TRBD1; clone_size: many
cdr3_nt: TGTGCCAGCAGGAGGGGAATTAACTATGGCTACACCTTC; cdr3_aa: CASRRGINYGYTF; v_call: TRBV27; j_call: TRBJ1-2; d_call: -; clone_size: -
cdr3_nt: TGTGCCAGCAGCCCGAAGACAGGGTTCTATGGCTACACCTTC; cdr3_aa: CASSPKTGFYGYTF; v_call: TRBV7-9; j_call: TRBJ1-2; d_call: TRBD1; clone_size: -
cdr3_nt: TGTGCCAGCAGCTTGAGGGATGGGGCCGAGCAGTACTTC; cdr3_aa: CASSLRDGAEQYF; v_call: TRBV11-3; j_call: TRBJ2-7; d_call: -; clone_size: few
cdr3_nt: TGTGCCAGTAGCCAGGGGCGGCAGGGGGCCAACGTCCTGACTTTC; cdr3_aa: CASSQGRQGANVLTF; v_call: TRBV19; j_call: TRBJ2-6; d_call: -; clone_size: -
cdr3_nt: TGTGCCAGCAGCCGGGACAGACAAGAGACCCAGTACTTC; cdr3_aa: CASSRDRQETQYF; v_call: TRBV5-8; j_call: TRBJ2-5; d_call: TRBD1; clone_size: few
cdr3_nt: TGTGCCAGTAGTCCCAGAAGTCCACCCCTCCACTTT; cdr3_aa: CASSPRSPPLHF; v_call: TRBV19; j_call: TRBJ1-6; d_call: -; clone_size: -
cdr3_nt: TGTGCCAGCAGCCCCGCTGCCCATGGACAGGCCTTTTCCTACGAGCAGTACTTC; cdr3_aa: CASSPAAHGQAFSYEQYF; v_call: TRBV21-1; j_call: TRBJ2-7; d_call: -; clone_size: -
cdr3_nt: TGTGCCAGCAGGCGGGGACAGGTGAGGGAGACCCAGTACTTC; cdr3_aa: CASRRGQVRETQYF; v_call: TRBV6-5; j_call: TRBJ2-5; d_call: TRBD1; clone_size: -
cdr3_nt: TGTGCCAGCAGCGTAGCTCTGAAGCGGGGGCCTACCTACGAGCAGTACTTC; cdr3_aa: CASSVALKRGPTYEQYF; v_call: TRBV9; j_call: TRBJ2-7; d_call: TRBD2; clone_size: -
cdr3_nt: TGCGCCAGCGTTGGACAGGGGGCCTACGAGCAGTACTTC; cdr3_aa: CASVGQGAYEQYF; v_call: TRBV23-1; j_call: TRBJ2-7; d_call: TRBD1; clone_size: once
cdr3_nt: TGTGCCAGCAGCCTCGCCGGGACGGCCTACAATGAGCAGTTCTTC; cdr3_aa: CASSLAGTAYNEQFF; v_call: TRBV7-9; j_call: TRBJ2-1; d_call: -; clone_size: -
cdr3_nt: TGTGCCAGCAGTGGCCTCAGCGGGGCTGAAGCTTTCTTT; cdr3_aa: CASSGLSGAEAFF; v_call: TRBV25-1; j_call: TRBJ1-1; d_call: -; clone_size: few
cdr3_nt: TGTGCCTGGAGCCCCCACGGGTACAATGAGCAGTTCTTC; cdr3_aa: CAWSPHGYNEQFF; v_call: TRBV30; j_call: TRBJ2-1; d_call: -; clone_size: -
cdr3_nt: TGCGCCAGCAGCCAACTACTAGCGGGAGCTCTCGAGCAGTACTTC; cdr3_aa: CASSQLLAGALEQYF; v_call: TRBV4-3; j_call: TRBJ2-7; d_call: TRBD2; clone_size: -
cdr3_nt: TGTGCCAGCAGCGCCGGGTCGGGGGGGCTCTACGAGCAGTACTTC; cdr3_aa: CASSAGSGGLYEQYF; v_call: TRBV9; j_call: TRBJ2-7; d_call: TRBD2; clone_size: -
cdr3_nt: TGTGCCAGCACCCCACGGGGGAACACCGGGGAGCTGTTTTTT; cdr3_aa: CASTPRGNTGELFF; v_call: TRBV9; j_call: TRBJ2-2; d_call: -; clone_size: few
cdr3_nt: TGTGCCAGCAGCTTAGACAGATACTATGGCTACACCTTC; cdr3_aa: CASSLDRYYGYTF; v_call: TRBV5-4; j_call: TRBJ1-2; d_call: -; clone_size: -